Given below is one TCR beta chain in context. Its antigen remains unknown. This sample is drawn from a study of cytomegalovirus exposure and HLA in healthy donors. Broader study findings: Cytomegalovirus-associated TCR beta chains were listed, numbering 150 to 200. The classifier reportedly diagnosed cytomegalovirus status with high sensitivity and specificity. CMV antigen specificity was confirmed in vitro for a few CMV-associated chains.

The primer mix had 60 Vbeta and 13 Jbeta primers. The table came from immunoSEQ multiplex PCR; TCRdb's copy has only in-frame clones and leaves some out. The specimen's table records 100,000 to 150,000 clones. Germline CDR1 is SGHAT and CDR2 is FQNNGV. This CDR3 is 16 amino acids long. V lost 1 base, J lost 3 bases, and 16 bases lay in between. Healthy individuals who donated bone marrow served as the donors. Sequenced input: PBMCs. J is TRBJ2-7 and V is TRBV11-2; possibly TRBD2 for D (6 bases). The sequence was collected from a young man in good health and CMV-seronegative. CDR3 sequence: CASSLVAQGGNYEQYF. In nucleotides, the CDR3 is TGTGCCAGCAGCTTAGTTGCCCAGGGAGGTAACTACGAGCAGTACTTC.